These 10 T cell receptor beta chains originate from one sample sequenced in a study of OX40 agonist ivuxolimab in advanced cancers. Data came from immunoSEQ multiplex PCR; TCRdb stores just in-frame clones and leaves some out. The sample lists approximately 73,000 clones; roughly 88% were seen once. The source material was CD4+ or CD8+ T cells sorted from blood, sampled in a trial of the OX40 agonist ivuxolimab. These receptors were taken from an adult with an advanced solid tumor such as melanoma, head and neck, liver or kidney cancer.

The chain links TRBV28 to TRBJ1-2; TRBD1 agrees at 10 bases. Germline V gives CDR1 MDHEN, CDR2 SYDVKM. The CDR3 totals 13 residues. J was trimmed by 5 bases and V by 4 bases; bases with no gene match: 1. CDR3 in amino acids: CASSSGQGYGYTF. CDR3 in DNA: TGTGCCAGCAGTTCGGGACAGGGGTATGGCTACACCTTC.

CDR3 sequence: CASSLAGDTYEQYF. The CDR3 region has the DNA TGTGCCAGCAGTTTAGCGGGGGACACCTACGAGCAGTACTTC. This chain uses TRBV28 with TRBJ2-7; weak D call: TRBD2 (7 bases). Germline values: CDR1 MDHEN, CDR2 SYDVKM. The V gene lost 2 bases and the J gene lost 2 bases, with 10 bases spanning the gap. The CDR3 contains 14 residues.

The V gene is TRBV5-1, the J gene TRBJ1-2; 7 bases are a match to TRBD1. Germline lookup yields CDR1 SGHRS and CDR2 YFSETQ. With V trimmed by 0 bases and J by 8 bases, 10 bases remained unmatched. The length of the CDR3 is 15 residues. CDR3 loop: CASSLEGLQGSGYTF. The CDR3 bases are TGCGCCAGCAGCTTGGAGGGCCTACAGGGGTCCGGCTACACCTTC.

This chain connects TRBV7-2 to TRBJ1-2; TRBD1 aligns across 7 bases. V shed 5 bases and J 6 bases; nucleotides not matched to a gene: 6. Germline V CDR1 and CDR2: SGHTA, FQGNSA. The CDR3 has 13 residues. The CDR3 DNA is TGTGCCAGCAGCCCGGACAGGTTCGATGGCTACACCTTC. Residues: CASSPDRFDGYTF.

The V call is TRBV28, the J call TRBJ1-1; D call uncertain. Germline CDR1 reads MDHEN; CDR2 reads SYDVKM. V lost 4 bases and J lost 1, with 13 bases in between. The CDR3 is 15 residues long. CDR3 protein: CASSYTGRPNTEAFF. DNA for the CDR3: TGTGCCAGCAGTTATACTGGACGGCCGAACACTGAAGCTTTCTTT.

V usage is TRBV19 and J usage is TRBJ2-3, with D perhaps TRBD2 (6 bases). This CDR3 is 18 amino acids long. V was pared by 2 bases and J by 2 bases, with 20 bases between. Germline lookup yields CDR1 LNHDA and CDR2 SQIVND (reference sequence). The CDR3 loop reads CASSITKGTSSFTDTQYF. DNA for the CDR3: TGTGCCAGTAGTATAACGAAAGGAACTAGCTCATTCACAGATACGCAGTATTTT.

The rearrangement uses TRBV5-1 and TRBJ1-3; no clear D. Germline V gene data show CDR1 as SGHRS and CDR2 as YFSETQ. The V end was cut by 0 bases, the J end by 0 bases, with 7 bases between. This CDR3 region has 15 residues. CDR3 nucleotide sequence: TGCGCCAGCAGCTTGGCCGCGCTCTCTGGAAACACCATATATTTT. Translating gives CASSLAALSGNTIYF.

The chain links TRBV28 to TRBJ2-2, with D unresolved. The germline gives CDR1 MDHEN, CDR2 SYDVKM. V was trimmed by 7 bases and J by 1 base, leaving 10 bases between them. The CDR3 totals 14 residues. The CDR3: CASKVVGNTGELFF. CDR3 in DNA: TGTGCCAGCAAAGTAGTAGGGAACACCGGGGAGCTGTTTTTT.

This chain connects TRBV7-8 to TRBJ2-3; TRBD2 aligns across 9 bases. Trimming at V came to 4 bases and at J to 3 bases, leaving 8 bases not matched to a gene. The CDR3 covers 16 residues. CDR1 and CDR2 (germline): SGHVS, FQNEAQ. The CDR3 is CASSWPLAGGTDTQYF. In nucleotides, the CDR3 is TGTGCCAGCAGCTGGCCATTGGCGGGGGGGACAGATACGCAGTATTTT.

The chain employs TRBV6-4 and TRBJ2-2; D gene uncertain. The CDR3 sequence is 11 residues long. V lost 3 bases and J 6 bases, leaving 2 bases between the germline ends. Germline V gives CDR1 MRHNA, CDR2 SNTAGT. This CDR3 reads CASSESGELFF. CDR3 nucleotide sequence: TGTGCCAGCAGTGAATCCGGGGAGCTGTTTTTT.